The 29 T cell receptor beta chains listed next were all sequenced from one sample in a study of cytomegalovirus exposure and HLA in healthy donors. The primer mix had 60 Vbeta and 13 Jbeta primers. TCRdb's copy holds only in-frame clones and misses some; the assay was immunoSEQ multiplex PCR. In the table there are around 300,000 clones, around two thirds of which are singletons. Sequencing was done on a sample of PBMCs. The receptors were gathered from a female donor in good health and CMV-seronegative.

This clone was counted a few times. The chain has TRBV5-6 and TRBJ2-1; 10 bases line up with TRBD2. V trimming: 2 bases; J trimming: 8 bases; junction bases outside the gene matches: 10. The CDR3 is 16 amino acids. In germline, CDR1 is SGHDT, CDR2 YYEEEE. In DNA form, the CDR3 reads TGTGCCAGCAGCTTTGGACTAGCGGATATTCTCGATGAGCAGTTCTTC. Translation gives CASSFGLADILDEQFF.

This rearrangement joins TRBV4-1 to TRBJ2-7, with a tentative D call TRBD1 (6 bases). Trimming took off 1 base at V and 2 bases at J, with 12 bases between the two ends. CDR1 is MGHRA and CDR2 is YSYEKL in the germline V gene. The CDR3 covers 15 residues. The CDR3 region is CASSQADRTPYEQYF. DNA for the CDR3: TGCGCCAGCAGCCAAGCAGACAGGACCCCCTACGAGCAGTACTTC.

This chain links TRBV14 with TRBJ1-3; 9 nucleotides match TRBD1. V lost 4 bases, J lost 1 base, and 5 bases stayed unmatched. This CDR3 has 16 residues. The germline V gene encodes CDR1 SGHDN and CDR2 FVKESK. CDR3 protein: CASSLRDRASGNTIYF. In DNA, the CDR3 is TGTGCCAGCAGCCTTAGGGACAGGGCGTCTGGAAACACCATATATTTT. The full variable domain, completed using reference TRBV14 and TRBJ1-3, is EAGVTQFPSHSVIEKGQTVTLRCDPISGHDNLYWYRRVMGKEIKFLLHFVKESKQDESGMPNNRFLAERTGGTYSTLKVQPAELEDSGVYFCASSLRDRASGNTIYFGEGSWLTVV.

The gene calls are TRBV6-5 and TRBJ1-4; D is perhaps TRBD1 (5 bases). V lost 0 bases to trimming and J lost 11 bases, with 7 bases between them. The germline gives CDR1 MNHEY, CDR2 SVGAGI. The CDR3 spans 12 residues. The CDR3 DNA sequence: TGTGCCAGCAGTTACTCGAAGGGGAAACTGTTTTTT. Translated: CASSYSKGKLFF.

The rearrangement joins TRBV30 to TRBJ2-5, with TRBD2 matching over 7 bases. There are 16 residues in the CDR3. CDR1 is GTSNPN, CDR2 SVGIG, per germline (reference sequence). V trimming: 1 base; J trimming: 4 bases; junction bases outside the gene matches: 12. The CDR3 DNA is TGTGCCTGGAGTGGGGGCCTAGCGGTACGTCGAGAGACCCAGTACTTC. Its translation: CAWSGGLAVRRETQYF.

The chain couples TRBV11-3 to TRBJ1-3; D not certain. Trimming removed 1 base at V and 4 bases at J, with 11 bases between. This CDR3 is built from 15 residues. From germline, CDR1 is SGHNT and CDR2 YENEEA. CDR3 nucleotide sequence: TGTGCCAGCAGCTTAGGGAGTCAGATCGGAAACACCATATATTTT. Translation: CASSLGSQIGNTIYF.

The gene calls are TRBV21-1 and TRBJ2-7; the table's TRBD2 call for D was not verified on the DNA. TRBV21-1 is a pseudogene. The CDR3 contains 14 residues. The CDR3 loop reads CASSKNGKSYEQYF. The CDR3 nucleotides are TGTGCCAGCAGCAAAAACGGGAAGTCCTACGAGCAGTACTTC.

This clone is a singleton in its sample. The chain carries TRBV11-3 and TRBJ2-7; TRBD2 matches at 9 bases. With 10 bases clipped from V and 0 bases from J, the junction kept 19 bases outside the gene matches. The CDR3 contains 18 residues. Germline-derived CDR1 and CDR2 are SGHNT and YENEEA. The CDR3 nucleotides read TGTGCCACCTGTAGGGGGCTAGCGGGAAGGAGGGACTCCTACGAGCAGTACTTC. Its protein product is CATCRGLAGRRDSYEQYF.

For this clone: The junction and the germline gene differ at one end; a read error may be behind it. Other DNA sequences in the sample encode the same CDR3. The chain recombines TRBV18 with TRBJ1-5; tentatively, D is TRBD1 (5 bases). Germline CDR1 KGHSH, CDR2 LQKENI. This CDR3 spans 15 amino acids. As DNA, the CDR3 is TGCGCCAGCTCACCCGGGGGATCTAGCAATCAGCCCCAGCATTTT. It codes for CASSPGGSSNQPQHF.

V and J are TRBV4-1 and TRBJ2-7, with TRBD2 as a possible D gene (5 bases). CDR1 and CDR2 from the germline V gene are MGHRA and YSYEKL. The V and J ends lost 0 bases and 9 bases respectively, with 12 bases between them. The CDR3 runs to 13 residues. For the CDR3, the DNA is TGCGCCAGCAGCCAAGACCCCCCGGCGGGGCAGTACTTC. It is translated as CASSQDPPAGQYF.

A note on this clone: This specimen includes other DNA sequences encoding the same CDR3. The V gene is TRBV30, the J gene TRBJ1-1; D not certain. The CDR3 is 12 residues long. V lost 2 bases to trimming and J lost 1 base, with 5 bases between them. CDR1 is GTSNPN, CDR2 SVGIG, per germline (reference sequence). CDR3 nucleotides: TGTGCCTGGAGTCCCAGGAACACTGAAGCTTTCTTT. It specifies CAWSPRNTEAFF.

The gene calls are TRBV10-3 and TRBJ2-3, with TRBD1 matching 8 bases. CDR3 length: 13 amino acids. The junction had 5 bases not matched to a gene; V was cut back by 9 bases and J by 3 bases. Per germline, CDR1 ENHRY and CDR2 SYGVKD. CDR3 sequence: CAIQGAGTDTQYF. CDR3 DNA sequence: TGTGCCATTCAGGGGGCTGGTACAGATACGCAGTATTTT.

This clone came up once. The chain has TRBV11-3 and TRBJ2-1; 11 positions agree with TRBD2. CDR1 SGHNT and CDR2 YENEEA come from the germline V gene. The CDR3 length is 16 residues. The V and J ends lost 5 bases and 4 bases, in that order; junction bases with no gene match: 7. CDR3 nucleotides: TGTGCCAGCAGCGGAGGGGGGACTAGCGGTTACAATGAGCAGTTCTTC. It specifies CASSGGGTSGYNEQFF. Based on the CDR3 plus reference TRBV11-3 and TRBJ2-1, the full variable domain is EAGVVQSPRYKIIEKKQPVAFWCNPISGHNTLYWYLQNLGQGPELLIRYENEEAVDDSQLPKDRFSAERLKGVDSTLKIQPAELGDSAVYLCASSGGGTSGYNEQFFGPGTRLTVL.

This chain connects TRBV28 to TRBJ2-7; 7 bases are a match to TRBD1. This CDR3 spans 14 amino acids. J lost 5 bases, V lost 5 bases, and 9 bases had no gene match. The germline V gene has CDR1 MDHEN and CDR2 SYDVKM. In DNA form, the CDR3 reads TGTGCCAGCAGTCCCCCGGACAGGCGCGACGAGCAGTACTTC. It codes for CASSPPDRRDEQYF.

V is TRBV27 and J is TRBJ2-2; TRBD2 matches at 10 bases. J lost 2 bases, V lost 6 bases, and 6 bases had no gene match. This CDR3 is 16 amino acids long. Germline CDR1 reads MNHEY; CDR2 reads SMNVEV (reference sequence). CDR3 nucleotides: TGTGCCAGCAGCCCTAGCGGGAGCCACAACACCGGGGAGCTGTTTTTT. Translating gives CASSPSGSHNTGELFF.

This chain joins TRBV2 and TRBJ2-1; TRBD2 aligns across 8 bases. The CDR3 runs to 16 residues. Trimming at V came to 7 bases and at J to 5 bases, leaving 13 bases not matched to a gene. Germline-derived CDR1 and CDR2 are SNHLY and FYNNEI. Here the CDR3 DNA reads TGTGCCAGCATCACCCGGGGGGGAGGGCCCCACAATGAGCAGTTCTTC. Amino acids: CASITRGGGPHNEQFF.

The chain couples TRBV28 to TRBJ2-3, with D possibly matching TRBD2 (5 bases). Germline-derived CDR1 and CDR2 are MDHEN and SYDVKM. Trimming removed 3 bases at V and 0 bases at J, with 16 bases between. The CDR3 extends over 17 amino acids. Written as DNA, the CDR3 is TGTGCCAGCAGTTTCCGCGATAGCGCACTTAGCACAGATACGCAGTATTTT. This encodes CASSFRDSALSTDTQYF.

The rearrangement links TRBV11-1 to TRBJ2-7; TRBD2 matches at 15 bases. The length of the CDR3 is 18 residues. The V segment lost 4 bases and the J segment 4 bases; nucleotides outside the gene matches: 11. Germline CDR1 SGHAT, CDR2 FQDESV (reference sequence). In DNA, the CDR3 is TGTGCCAGCAGCTCCGGACTAGCGGGAGGGACCCGAGCATACGAGCAGTACTTC. Residues: CASSSGLAGGTRAYEQYF.

The chain recombines TRBV5-1 with TRBJ1-1; the match to TRBD1 covers 8 bases. Germline V gene sequence: CDR1 SGHRS, CDR2 YFSETQ. The CDR3 length is 17 residues. Trimming at V came to 0 bases and at J to 8 bases, leaving 15 bases not matched to a gene. Written as DNA, the CDR3 is TGCGCCAGCAGCTTGGCCGGCCCGGACAGGGCTCCCTACGAAGCTTTCTTT. Translation: CASSLAGPDRAPYEAFF.

The chain is built from TRBV28 and TRBJ1-1; 10 positions agree with TRBD1. Per germline, CDR1 MDHEN and CDR2 SYDVKM. V trimming: 5 bases; J trimming: 3 bases; junction bases outside the gene matches: 6. The CDR3 length is 15 residues. CDR3 DNA sequence: TGTGCCAGCAGTACAGCCGGGACAGGGGACACTGAAGCTTTCTTT. Residues: CASSTAGTGDTEAFF. Full variable domain (outside the CDR3, taken from reference TRBV28 and TRBJ1-1): DVKVTQSSRYLVKRTGEKVFLECVQDMDHENMFWYRQDPGLGLRLIYFSYDVKMKEKGDIPEGYSVSREKKERFSLILESASTNQTSMYLCASSTAGTGDTEAFFGQGTRLTVV.

Only a few counts were recorded for this clone. The J gene is TRBJ1-5, the V gene TRBV12-2; TRBD1 is the table's D call and was not checked against the DNA. TRBV12-2 is a pseudogene segment. CDR3 size: 16 residues. Here the CDR3 reads CASRQSRQGGNQPQHF. The CDR3 coding sequence is TGTGCAAGTCGCCAATCCAGACAGGGTGGCAATCAGCCCCAGCATTTT.

This chain connects TRBV7-9 to TRBJ2-7, with TRBD2 matching over 7 bases. The length of the CDR3 is 15 residues. Germline lookup yields CDR1 SEHNR and CDR2 FQNEAQ (reference sequence). V gave up 1 base and J gave up 0 bases; unmatched junction bases: 3. CDR3 nucleotide sequence: TGTGCCAGCAGCTTAGTGGGAGGGAGCTCCTACGAGCAGTACTTC. Its protein is CASSLVGGSSYEQYF.

The chain has TRBV29-1 and TRBJ1-1; TRBD1 matches 7 bases. This CDR3 has 12 residues. Germline-derived CDR1 and CDR2 are SQVTM and ANQGSEA. Losses at the gene ends were 6 bases for V and 1 base for J; bases not matched to a gene: 2. Written as DNA, the CDR3 is TGCAGCGTGGGACAGAAGAACACTGAAGCTTTCTTT. This gives the protein CSVGQKNTEAFF.

The rearrangement links TRBV5-6 to TRBJ2-7; TRBD2 might be the D (5 bases). This CDR3 has 14 amino acids. Germline-derived CDR1 and CDR2 are SGHDT and YYEEEE. Deletions cut 2 bases from V and 2 bases from J, with 11 bases between. The CDR3 protein is CASSFTGSTYEQYF. The CDR3 nucleotides are TGTGCCAGCAGCTTTACGGGGTCGACCTACGAGCAGTACTTC.

V is TRBV28 and J is TRBJ1-1, with 9 bases fitting TRBD1. Germline CDR1 and CDR2: MDHEN and SYDVKM. J gave up 5 bases and V 4 bases, and 8 bases lay outside the gene matches. This CDR3 region has 15 residues. The CDR3 DNA reads as TGTGCCAGCAGTTCGGGACAGGGATCAAGGACTGAAGCTTTCTTT. Encoded protein: CASSSGQGSRTEAFF.

V gene TRBV11-2 combines with J gene TRBJ2-7; D is unclear. The V end lost 2 bases, the J end lost 3 bases, and 5 bases lay between the germline ends. Germline V gene lookup returns CDR1 SGHAT and CDR2 FQNNGV. The length of the CDR3 is 12 residues. The CDR3 bases are TGTGCCAGCAGCTTAACCAGCTACGAGCAGTACTTC. It codes for CASSLTSYEQYF.

The chain carries TRBV27 and TRBJ2-7; 11 nucleotides align to TRBD2. Germline CDR1 MNHEY, CDR2 SMNVEV (reference sequence). CDR3 size: 14 residues. The V gene end was trimmed by 2 bases and the J gene end by 7 bases; junction bases not matched to a gene: 4. The CDR3 bases are TGTGCCAGCAGTTTAACTAGCGGGAGTCAAGAGCAGTACTTC. This codes for CASSLTSGSQEQYF.

The V and J genes are TRBV2 and TRBJ1-1; 7 bases map to TRBD1. The germline V gene has CDR1 SNHLY and CDR2 FYNNEI. V gave up 6 bases and J gave up 1 base; unmatched junction bases: 8. The CDR3 totals 15 residues. The CDR3 sequence is CASRPRQGTNTEAFF. CDR3 nucleotides: TGTGCCAGCAGGCCCAGACAGGGAACGAACACTGAAGCTTTCTTT.

This chain uses TRBV10-1 with TRBJ2-1, with D possibly being TRBD2 (6 bases). The CDR3 extends over 13 amino acids. Germline loops: CDR1 WNHNN, CDR2 SYGVQD (reference sequence). With 0 bases removed from V and 9 bases from J, the gap between germline ends came to 9 bases. The CDR3 region is CASSESRRGEQFF. In DNA, the CDR3 is TGCGCCAGCAGTGAGTCGAGGAGGGGTGAGCAGTTCTTC.